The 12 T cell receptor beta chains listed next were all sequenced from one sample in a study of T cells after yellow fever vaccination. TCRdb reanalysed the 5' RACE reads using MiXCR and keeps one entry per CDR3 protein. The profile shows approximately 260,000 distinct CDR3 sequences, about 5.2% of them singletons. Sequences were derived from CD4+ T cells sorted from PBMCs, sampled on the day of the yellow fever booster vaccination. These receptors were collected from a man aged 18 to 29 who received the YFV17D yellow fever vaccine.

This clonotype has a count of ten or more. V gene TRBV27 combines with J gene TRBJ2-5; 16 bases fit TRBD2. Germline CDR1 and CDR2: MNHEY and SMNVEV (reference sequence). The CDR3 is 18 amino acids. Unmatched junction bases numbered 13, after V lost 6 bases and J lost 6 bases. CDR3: CASSPQGLAGGYVKTQYF. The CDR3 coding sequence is TGTGCCAGCAGCCCGCAGGGACTAGCGGGGGGGTATGTTAAGACCCAGTACTTC.

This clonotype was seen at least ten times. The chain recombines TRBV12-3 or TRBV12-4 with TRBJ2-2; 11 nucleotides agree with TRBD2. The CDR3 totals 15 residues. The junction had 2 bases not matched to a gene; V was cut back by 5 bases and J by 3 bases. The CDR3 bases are TGTGCCAGCAGTGCACTAGCGGGGGACACCGGGGAGCTGTTTTTT. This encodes CASSALAGDTGELFF.

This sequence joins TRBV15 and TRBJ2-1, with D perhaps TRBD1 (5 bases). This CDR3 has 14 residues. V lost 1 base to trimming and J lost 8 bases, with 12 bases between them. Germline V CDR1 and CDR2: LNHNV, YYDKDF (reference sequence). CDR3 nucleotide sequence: TGTGCCACCAGCAGAGGGGGCAGTGTCCATGAGCAGTTCTTC. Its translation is CATSRGGSVHEQFF.

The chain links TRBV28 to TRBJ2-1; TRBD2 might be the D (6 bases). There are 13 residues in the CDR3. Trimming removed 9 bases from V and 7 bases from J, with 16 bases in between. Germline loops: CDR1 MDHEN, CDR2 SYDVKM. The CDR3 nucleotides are TGTGCCAGTGGGACTTCCGCCCCGAATGAGCAGTTCTTC. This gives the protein CASGTSAPNEQFF.

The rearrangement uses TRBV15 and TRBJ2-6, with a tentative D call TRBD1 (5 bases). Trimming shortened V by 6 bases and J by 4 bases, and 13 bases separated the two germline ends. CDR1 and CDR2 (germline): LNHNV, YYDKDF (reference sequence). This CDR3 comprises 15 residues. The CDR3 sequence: CATRLDKSGANVLTF. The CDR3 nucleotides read TGTGCCACCAGGCTGGACAAGTCCGGGGCCAACGTCCTGACTTTC.

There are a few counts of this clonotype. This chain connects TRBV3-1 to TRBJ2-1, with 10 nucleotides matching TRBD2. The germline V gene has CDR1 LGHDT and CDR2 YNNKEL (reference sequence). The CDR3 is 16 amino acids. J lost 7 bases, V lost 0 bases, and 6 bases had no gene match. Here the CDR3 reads CASSQDKASGGNEQFF. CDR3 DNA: TGTGCCAGCAGCCAAGATAAAGCTAGCGGGGGAAATGAGCAGTTCTTC.

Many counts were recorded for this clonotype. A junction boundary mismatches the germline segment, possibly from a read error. CDR3: CASSSSGGAQETQYF. CDR3 in DNA: TGTGCTAGCAGCTCTAGCGGGGGGGCCCAAGAGACCCAGTACTTC. This chain joins TRBV7-7 and TRBJ2-5; TRBD2 matches 12 bases. This CDR3 is 15 amino acids long. Germline V gene lookup returns CDR1 SSHAT and CDR2 FNYEAQ (reference sequence).

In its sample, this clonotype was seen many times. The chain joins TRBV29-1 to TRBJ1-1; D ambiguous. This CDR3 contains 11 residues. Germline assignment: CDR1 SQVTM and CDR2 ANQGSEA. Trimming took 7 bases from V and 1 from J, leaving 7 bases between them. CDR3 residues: CSAHENTEAFF. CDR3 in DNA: TGCAGCGCCCACGAGAACACTGAAGCTTTCTTT. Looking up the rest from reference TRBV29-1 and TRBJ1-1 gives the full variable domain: SAVISQKPSRDICQRGTSLTIQCQVDSQVTMMFWYRQQPGQSLTLIATANQGSEATYESGFVIDKFPISRPNLTFSTLTVSNMSPEDSSIYLCSAHENTEAFFGQGTRLTVV.

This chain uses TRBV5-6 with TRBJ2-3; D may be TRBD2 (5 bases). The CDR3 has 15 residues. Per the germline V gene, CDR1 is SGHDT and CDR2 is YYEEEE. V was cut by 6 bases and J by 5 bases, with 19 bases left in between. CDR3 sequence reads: CASILSPGFGDTQYF. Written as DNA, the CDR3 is TGTGCCAGCATCCTGTCTCCGGGGTTTGGAGATACGCAGTATTTT.

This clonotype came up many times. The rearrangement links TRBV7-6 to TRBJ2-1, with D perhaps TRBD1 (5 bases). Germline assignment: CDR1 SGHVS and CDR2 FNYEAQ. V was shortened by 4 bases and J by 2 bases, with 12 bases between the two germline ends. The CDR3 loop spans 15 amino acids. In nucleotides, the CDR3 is TGTGCCAGCAGCTCCGGTTCAGGGACCTACAATGAGCAGTTCTTC. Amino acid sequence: CASSSGSGTYNEQFF.

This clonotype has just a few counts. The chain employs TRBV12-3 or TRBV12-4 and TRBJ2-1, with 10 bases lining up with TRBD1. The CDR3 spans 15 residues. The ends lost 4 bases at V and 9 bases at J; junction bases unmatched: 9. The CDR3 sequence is CASSSGQGGDIEQFF. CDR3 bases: TGTGCCAGCAGTTCTGGACAGGGGGGGGATATTGAGCAGTTCTTC.

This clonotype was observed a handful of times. CDR3 nucleotide sequence: TGTGCCAGCAGTTTCACAGGGCTCTATGGCTACACCTTC. Protein: CASSFTGLYGYTF. The gene calls are TRBV7-9 and TRBJ1-2, with D possibly being TRBD1 (6 bases). CDR3 length: 13 residues. V shed 6 bases and J shed 4 bases, with 12 bases lying between them. Germline assignment: CDR1 SEHNR and CDR2 FQNEAQ (reference sequence). Variable domain in full (rest from reference TRBV7-9 and TRBJ1-2): DTGVSQNPRHKITKRGQNVTFRCDPISEHNRLYWYRQTLGQGPEFLTYFQNEAQLEKSRLLSDRFSAERPKGSFSTLEIQRTEQGDSAMYLCASSFTGLYGYTFGSGTRLTVV.